The present entry profiles one T cell receptor (beta chain) with its context. CDR3 length: 15 residues. The germline CDR1 and CDR2 sequences are SEHNR and FQNEAQ (reference sequence). TCRdb re-called the 5' RACE reads, yielding one record per CDR3 amino acid sequence without DNA. Its table lists under 150,000 distinct CDR3 sequences. The data originate from a study of monozygotic twins with inflammatory bowel disease. The sequenced sample consisted of blood. This sequence was found in a human donor with ulcerative colitis or Crohn's disease, or a healthy co-twin of an affected twin (not recorded which). The chain has TRBV7-9 and TRBJ1-2; checking the TCRdb D call of TRBD1 is not possible without DNA. The CDR3 protein is CASSLAGTGGYGYTF.